Listed here are 21 T cell receptor beta chains from one sample, sequenced in a study of blood T cell repertoires in COVID-19 (dated by TCRdb to 2020 to 2022). Library creation used the immunoSEQ multiplex PCR assay. The source is immuneACCESS, and TCRdb retained only in-frame sequences with V and J called. Part of the clones is not carried over; for the studies checked, unresolved V genes explain less than half of this, and the remainder is unexplained. The sample table lists over 130,000 clones, more than 80% of them with a count of one. The ten largest clones take up under 2% of the sample. Sample: PBMCs or T cells enriched from blood (not recorded which). The origin of the receptors is a woman younger than 35 who had been exposed to COVID-19.

The chain uses TRBV9 and TRBJ2-3; 8 nucleotides line up with TRBD1. Germline assignment: CDR1 SGDLS and CDR2 YYNGEE. The CDR3 has 18 amino acids. Germline trimming cut 0 bases from V and 3 bases from J; bases unmatched to any gene: 12. The CDR3 bases are TGTGCCAGCAGCGTAGCTCCCTCAGTTAGGACAGGGACAGATACGCAGTATTTT. Translation: CASSVAPSVRTGTDTQYF.

V is TRBV18 and J is TRBJ2-5; D might be TRBD2 (5 bases). This CDR3 contains 14 residues. Trimming took off 3 bases at V and 4 bases at J, with 12 bases between the two ends. CDR1 and CDR2 (germline): KGHSH, LQKENI. For the CDR3, the DNA is TGTGCCAGCTCACCTACCGGACTTATAGAGACCCAGTACTTC. Protein sequence: CASSPTGLIETQYF. The complete variable domain, with remaining parts taken from reference TRBV18 and TRBJ2-5, reads NAGVMQNPRHLVRRRGQEARLRCSPMKGHSHVYWYRQLPEEGLKFMVYLQKENIIDESGMPKERFSAEFPKEGPSILRIQQVVRGDSAAYFCASSPTGLIETQYFGPGTRLLVL.

The J gene is TRBJ1-5, the V gene TRBV15, with 7 bases matching TRBD1. The CDR3 is 16 amino acids. The germline gives CDR1 LNHNV, CDR2 YYDKDF (reference sequence). After removal of 3 bases from V and 9 bases from J, the junction contained 14 bases not matched to a gene. DNA of the CDR3: TGTGCCACCAGCAGTAAGGACAGGTCACCCCTTGGGCCCCAGCATTTT. Translation gives CATSSKDRSPLGPQHF.

CDR3 sequence reads: CASQMGGAGNTIYF. The CDR3 bases are TGTGCCAGTCAGATGGGGGGGGCCGGAAACACCATATATTTT. V and J are TRBV5-4 and TRBJ1-3, with TRBD1 as a possible D gene (6 bases). CDR3 size: 14 residues. V was clipped by 8 bases and J by 4 bases, with 16 bases between them. Germline values: CDR1 SGHNT, CDR2 YYREEE (reference sequence).

The rearrangement joins TRBV18 to TRBJ2-1; 9 bases are a match to TRBD2. This CDR3 is built from 14 residues. V lost 8 bases and J lost 3; bases outside the gene matches: 5. Germline V CDR1 and CDR2: KGHSH, LQKENI. For the CDR3, the DNA is TGTGCCAGCACTTTAGCGGGAGTCTACAATGAGCAGTTCTTC. Amino acid sequence: CASTLAGVYNEQFF. Together with reference TRBV18 and TRBJ2-1, the CDR3 gives the full variable domain: NAGVMQNPRHLVRRRGQEARLRCSPMKGHSHVYWYRQLPEEGLKFMVYLQKENIIDESGMPKERFSAEFPKEGPSILRIQQVVRGDSAAYFCASTLAGVYNEQFFGPGTRLTVL.

This clone was recorded once. This chain links TRBV7-2 with TRBJ2-1; D call uncertain. V was shortened by 5 bases and J by 6 bases, with 8 bases between the two germline ends. The CDR3 contains 12 residues. CDR1 and CDR2 (germline): SGHTA, FQGNSA. The CDR3 DNA is TGTGCCAGCAGCCCATACAGCAATGAGCAGTTCTTC. It yields the protein CASSPYSNEQFF.

V usage is TRBV2 and J usage is TRBJ1-2; TRBD1 might be the D (5 bases). There are 15 residues in the CDR3. CDR1 is SNHLY, CDR2 FYNNEI, per germline. Trimming took off 2 bases at V and 0 bases at J, with 10 bases between the two ends. As DNA, the CDR3 is TGTGCCAGCAGTGAAAGGGCAGGGACTAACTATGGCTACACCTTC. Translation gives CASSERAGTNYGYTF.

V usage is TRBV19 and J usage is TRBJ1-1; D is perhaps TRBD1 (6 bases). The CDR3 has 15 amino acids. The V gene's germline CDR1 is LNHDA and CDR2 SQIVND (reference sequence). Trimming took off 5 bases at V and 4 bases at J, with 17 bases between the two ends. This CDR3 reads CASSSRTAGITEAFF. The CDR3 bases are TGTGCCAGTAGTTCCCGGACAGCTGGGATCACTGAAGCTTTCTTT.

The rearrangement joins TRBV7-2 to TRBJ2-1; 12 nucleotides line up with TRBD2. The germline CDR1 and CDR2 sequences are SGHTA and FQGNSA. This CDR3 region has 15 residues. Trimming removed 5 bases from V and 1 base from J; junction bases left unmatched: 0. This chain's CDR3 is CASSGLAGSYNEQFF. Written as DNA, the CDR3 is TGTGCCAGCAGCGGACTAGCGGGGTCCTACAATGAGCAGTTCTTC.

This clone was counted a few times. This chain links TRBV11-2 with TRBJ1-5, with D maybe TRBD1 (6 bases). Germline assignment: CDR1 SGHAT and CDR2 FQNNGV. Trimming shortened V by 5 bases and J by 5 bases, and 16 bases separated the two germline ends. This CDR3 contains 15 residues. CDR3 region: CASSPGAGVDQPQHF. In DNA form, the CDR3 reads TGTGCCAGCAGCCCAGGGGCAGGAGTAGATCAGCCCCAGCATTTT.

This chain joins TRBV28 and TRBJ2-7; 11 positions match TRBD2. The CDR3 extends over 15 amino acids. CDR1 is MDHEN and CDR2 is SYDVKM in the germline V gene. Trimming at V came to 5 bases and at J to 2 bases, leaving 5 bases not matched to a gene. The CDR3 is CASSQQTSGAYEQYF. DNA for the CDR3: TGTGCCAGCAGTCAGCAGACTAGCGGGGCCTACGAGCAGTACTTC.

This clone has only a few counts. The chain links TRBV28 to TRBJ2-5; 7 positions match TRBD1. Germline V gives CDR1 MDHEN, CDR2 SYDVKM. This CDR3 is built from 15 residues. V was pared by 3 bases and J by 2 bases, with 6 bases of the junction left unmatched. The CDR3 nucleotides read TGTGCCAGCAGTTTCCCGGGGACAGCACAAGAGACCCAGTACTTC. It is translated as CASSFPGTAQETQYF.

This clone was observed once. The V call is TRBV6-5, the J call TRBJ2-4; TRBD1 matches at 7 bases. This CDR3 is built from 15 residues. The germline V gene has CDR1 MNHEY and CDR2 SVGAGI. Unmatched junction bases numbered 3, after V lost 4 bases and J lost 0 bases. In nucleotides, the CDR3 is TGTGCCAGCAGTTTGACAGGGATAGCCAAAAACATTCAGTACTTC. It specifies CASSLTGIAKNIQYF.

The chain has TRBV2 and TRBJ2-3; 9 bases fit TRBD2. Trimming took 6 bases from V and 2 from J; bases not matched to a gene: 3. The germline CDR1 and CDR2 sequences are SNHLY and FYNNEI. The CDR3 is 14 amino acids. In DNA, the CDR3 is TGTGCCAGCAGGCCTAGCGGGAACACAGATACGCAGTATTTT. The encoded protein is CASRPSGNTDTQYF.

The table lists this clone with a count of one. This chain links TRBV7-9 with TRBJ2-2; TRBD2 agrees at 10 bases. V lost 7 bases to trimming and J lost 5 bases; unmatched junction nucleotides: 10. This CDR3 region has 16 residues. CDR1 is SEHNR, CDR2 FQNEAQ, per germline (reference sequence). This CDR3 is CASKGLAGVETGELFF. Here the CDR3 DNA reads TGTGCCAGCAAGGGGCTAGCGGGAGTAGAAACCGGGGAGCTGTTTTTT.

J is TRBJ1-3 and V is TRBV28, with TRBD1 matching 7 bases. V dropped 6 bases and J dropped 2; count of bases not matched to a gene: 4. Germline V lookup: CDR1 MDHEN, CDR2 SYDVKM. The CDR3 is 14 residues long. The CDR3 loop reads CASREQGTGNTIYF. DNA for the CDR3: TGTGCCAGCAGGGAACAGGGGACTGGAAACACCATATATTTT. Full variable domain (remainder filled in from reference TRBV28 and TRBJ1-3): DVKVTQSSRYLVKRTGEKVFLECVQDMDHENMFWYRQDPGLGLRLIYFSYDVKMKEKGDIPEGYSVSREKKERFSLILESASTNQTSMYLCASREQGTGNTIYFGEGSWLTVV.

A few counts support this clone. V is TRBV5-1 and J is TRBJ2-5; tentative D call: TRBD1 (6 bases). V was pared by 1 base and J by 0 bases, with 7 bases between. The germline V gene has CDR1 SGHRS and CDR2 YFSETQ. The CDR3 totals 14 residues. The CDR3, as DNA: TGCGCCAGCAGCTTGCGGACAGACCAAGAGACCCAGTACTTC. Amino acid sequence: CASSLRTDQETQYF.

This clone was detected once. The chain joins TRBV7-2 to TRBJ1-5, with 8 bases lining up with TRBD1. From germline, CDR1 is SGHTA and CDR2 FQGNSA. The CDR3 spans 14 residues. Trimming at V came to 4 bases and at J to 8 bases, leaving 7 bases not matched to a gene. CDR3 sequence reads: CASSSNRGFEPQHF. The CDR3 nucleotides read TGTGCCAGCAGCTCGAACAGGGGGTTTGAGCCCCAGCATTTT.

DNA of the CDR3: TGTGCCTGGAACTTACAGGGTATTCATGGCTACACCTTC. Its protein is CAWNLQGIHGYTF. The J gene is TRBJ1-2, the V gene TRBV30; tentative D call: TRBD1 (6 bases). Germline assignment: CDR1 GTSNPN and CDR2 SVGIG (reference sequence). The CDR3 totals 13 residues. Trimming removed 4 bases from V and 6 bases from J, with 15 bases in between.

Here the CDR3 reads CASSAGQAGGPDEQFF. The CDR3 region has the DNA TGTGCCAGCAGTGCGGGGCAGGCGGGAGGGCCTGATGAGCAGTTCTTC. The rearrangement links TRBV6-4 to TRBJ2-1; TRBD2 aligns across 9 bases. V lost 4 bases, J lost 8 bases, and 12 bases stayed unmatched. Germline CDR1 and CDR2: MRHNA and SNTAGT. The CDR3 is made up of 16 amino acids.

This clone has a count of ten or more. The DNA is omitted, as the CDR3 cannot be located on it reliably, and the CDR3 follows TCRdb's listing. The chain joins TRBV6-4 to TRBJ2-3; the table's D gene call, TRBD1, was not cross checked with the DNA. The CDR3 spans 15 amino acids, including both terminal residues. CDR1 and CDR2 from the germline V gene are MRHNA and SNTAGT. The CDR3 region is CASSSSAGSTDTQYF.